Listed below are T cell receptor beta chains from one sample, sequenced in a study of neurological immune-mediated disorders. TCRdb re-called the 5' RACE reads with MiXCR, one entry per CDR3 protein. Of 25,000 to 30,000 distinct CDR3 sequences in the sample, around 6.3% were seen once. Sequenced input: PBMCs. The receptors come from a woman between 50 and 59 years old in good health. Each CDR3 is given with its conserved first and last residue. The D gene is left open where the match is weak. The size field is filled for only some rows; it gives once, few, many or a size class.

clone size: medium-sized
J gene: TRBJ1-6
V gene: TRBV2
D gene: -
CDR3 DNA: TGTGCCAGCAGTGATCAGGGCAGGGTTGGGGAGGCCCTCCACTTT
CDR3 protein: CASSDQGRVGEALHF

clone size: many
J gene: TRBJ1-1
V gene: TRBV28
D gene: -
CDR3 DNA: TGTGCCATCCGGGAAACGGACGGTTACACTGAAGCTTTCTTT
CDR3 protein: CAIRETDGYTEAFF

clone size: -
J gene: TRBJ1-1
V gene: TRBV11-1
D gene: TRBD1
CDR3 DNA: TGTGCCAGAAGCTTAGAAAGGGGGCCAACTGAAGCTTTATTT
CDR3 protein: CARSLERGPTEALF

clone size: many
J gene: TRBJ2-5
V gene: TRBV20-1
D gene: TRBD2
CDR3 DNA: TGCAGTGCTAGAGGCGGGAGGAAGGTAGAGACCCAGTACTTC
CDR3 protein: CSARGGRKVETQYF

clone size: many
J gene: TRBJ1-3
V gene: TRBV5-1
D gene: -
CDR3 DNA: TGCGCCAGCAGCACCGACGGAAACACCATATATTTT
CDR3 protein: CASSTDGNTIYF

clone size: many
J gene: TRBJ2-3
V gene: TRBV9
D gene: -
CDR3 DNA: TGTGCCAGCAGCGTAGTGGCTAGCTCCACAGATACGCAGTATTTT
CDR3 protein: CASSVVASSTDTQYF

clone size: few
J gene: TRBJ1-5
V gene: TRBV5-1
D gene: -
CDR3 DNA: TGCGCCAGCAGCTTGGGCCAGGGGAGTACTCAGCCCCAGCATTTT
CDR3 protein: CASSLGQGSTQPQHF

clone size: -
J gene: TRBJ2-3
V gene: TRBV6-5
D gene: -
CDR3 DNA: TGTGCCAGCAGACCCCGAATATCCACTAGCACAGATACGCAGTATTTT
CDR3 protein: CASRPRISTSTDTQYF

clone size: many
J gene: TRBJ1-5
V gene: TRBV5-1
D gene: TRBD1
CDR3 DNA: TGCGCCAGCAGCTCCGGACAGGCGGGGCAGCCCCAGCATTTT
CDR3 protein: CASSSGQAGQPQHF

clone size: many
J gene: TRBJ1-2
V gene: TRBV29-1
D gene: TRBD1
CDR3 DNA: TGCAGCGCCGTCGGGGGACAGGGGGAGTATGGCTACACCTTC
CDR3 protein: CSAVGGQGEYGYTF

clone size: many
J gene: TRBJ2-2
V gene: TRBV20-1
D gene: -
CDR3 DNA: TGCAGTGCTAGAGACTCGACTAGTCACGGGGAGCTGTTTTTT
CDR3 protein: CSARDSTSHGELFF

clone size: many
J gene: TRBJ1-6
V gene: TRBV3-1
D gene: TRBD1
CDR3 DNA: TGTGCCAGCAGCCAAGAAGTAATCTACAGGGGTTCACCCCTCCACTTT
CDR3 protein: CASSQEVIYRGSPLHF

clone size: few
J gene: TRBJ2-7
V gene: TRBV6-2/TRBV6-3
D gene: TRBD1
CDR3 DNA: TGTGCCAGTGCGGACAGGGCCTACGAGCAGTACTTC
CDR3 protein: CASADRAYEQYF

clone size: many
J gene: TRBJ2-2
V gene: TRBV27
D gene: -
CDR3 DNA: TGTGCCAGCATACCAGGCGGGGCGAACACCGGGGAGCTGTTTTTT
CDR3 protein: CASIPGGANTGELFF

clone size: many
J gene: TRBJ2-1
V gene: TRBV7-9
D gene: TRBD2
CDR3 DNA: TGTGCCAGCAGCCTCCCGACTAGCGGAACCTTCAATGAGCAGTTCTTC
CDR3 protein: CASSLPTSGTFNEQFF

clone size: many
J gene: TRBJ2-7
V gene: TRBV2
D gene: -
CDR3 DNA: TGTGCCAGCAGTGAATTCGGTTCCTACGAGCAGTACTTC
CDR3 protein: CASSEFGSYEQYF

clone size: many
J gene: TRBJ1-3
V gene: TRBV29-1
D gene: -
CDR3 DNA: TGCAGCGTCGCTTTTACCTCGACAGGCCTATCTGGAAACACCATATATTTT
CDR3 protein: CSVAFTSTGLSGNTIYF

clone size: many
J gene: TRBJ2-5
V gene: TRBV10-3
D gene: TRBD2
CDR3 DNA: TGTGCCATCTGGGGGGGGGAGACCCAGTACTTC
CDR3 protein: CAIWGGETQYF

clone size: many
J gene: TRBJ2-1
V gene: TRBV7-2
D gene: -
CDR3 DNA: TGTGCCAGCAGCTTGATCAGGGGCAATGAGCAGTTCTTC
CDR3 protein: CASSLIRGNEQFF

clone size: many
J gene: TRBJ1-5
V gene: TRBV30
D gene: TRBD1
CDR3 DNA: TGTGCCTGGAGCGGACAGGCAGCTCAGCCCCAGCATTTT
CDR3 protein: CAWSGQAAQPQHF

clone size: many
J gene: TRBJ2-7
V gene: TRBV28
D gene: -
CDR3 DNA: TGTGCCAGCAGACCTGTTGGACACAACCCCTACGAGCAGTACTTC
CDR3 protein: CASRPVGHNPYEQYF

clone size: many
J gene: TRBJ1-2
V gene: TRBV20-1
D gene: -
CDR3 DNA: TGCAGTGCTAGAGTTGGGGCGGCAGGGCGGCACTATGGCTACACCTTC
CDR3 protein: CSARVGAAGRHYGYTF